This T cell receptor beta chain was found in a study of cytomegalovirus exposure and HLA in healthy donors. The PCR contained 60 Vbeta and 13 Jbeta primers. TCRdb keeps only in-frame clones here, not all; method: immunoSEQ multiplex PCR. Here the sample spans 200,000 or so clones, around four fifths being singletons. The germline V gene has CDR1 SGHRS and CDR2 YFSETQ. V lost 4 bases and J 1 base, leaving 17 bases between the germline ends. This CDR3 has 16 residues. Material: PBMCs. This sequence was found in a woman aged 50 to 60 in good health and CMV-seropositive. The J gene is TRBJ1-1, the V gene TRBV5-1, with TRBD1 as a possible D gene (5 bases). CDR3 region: CASSPRAGGENTEAFF. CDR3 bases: TGCGCCAGCAGCCCAAGAGCGGGGGGTGAGAACACTGAAGCTTTCTTT.